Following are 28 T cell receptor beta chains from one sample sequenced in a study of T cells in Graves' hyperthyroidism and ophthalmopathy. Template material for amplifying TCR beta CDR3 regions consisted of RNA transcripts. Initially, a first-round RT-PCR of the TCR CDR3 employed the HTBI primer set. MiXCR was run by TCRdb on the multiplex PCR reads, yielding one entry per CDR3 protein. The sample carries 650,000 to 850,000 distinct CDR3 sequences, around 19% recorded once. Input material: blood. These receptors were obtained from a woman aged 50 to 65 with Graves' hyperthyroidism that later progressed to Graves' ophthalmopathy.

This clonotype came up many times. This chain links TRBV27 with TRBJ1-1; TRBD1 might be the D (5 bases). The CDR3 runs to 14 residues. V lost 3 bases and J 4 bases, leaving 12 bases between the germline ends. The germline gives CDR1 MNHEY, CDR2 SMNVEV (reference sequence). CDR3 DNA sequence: TGTGCCAGCAGTTTGGGGGGGGAGGCCACTGAAGCTTTCTTT. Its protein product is CASSLGGEATEAFF.

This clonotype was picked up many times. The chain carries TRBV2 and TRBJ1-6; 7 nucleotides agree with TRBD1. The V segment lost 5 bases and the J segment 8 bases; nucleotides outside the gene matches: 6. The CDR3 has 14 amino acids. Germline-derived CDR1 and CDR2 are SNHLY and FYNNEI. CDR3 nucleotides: TGTGCCAGCAGTTTCCGGGACAGAGATTCACCCCTCCACTTT. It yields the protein CASSFRDRDSPLHF. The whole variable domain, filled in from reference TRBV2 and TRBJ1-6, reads EPEVTQTPSHQVTQMGQEVILRCVPISNHLYFYWYRQILGQKVEFLVSFYNNEISEKSEIFDDQFSVERPDGSNFTLKIRSTKLEDSAMYFCASSFRDRDSPLHFGNGTRLTVT.

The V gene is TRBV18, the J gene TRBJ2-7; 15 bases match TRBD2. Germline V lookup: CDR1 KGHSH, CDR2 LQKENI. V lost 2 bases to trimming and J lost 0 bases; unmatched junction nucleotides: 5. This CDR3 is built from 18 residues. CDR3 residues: CASSPGLAGGADSYEQYF. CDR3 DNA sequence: TGTGCCAGCTCACCAGGACTAGCGGGGGGGGCCGACTCCTACGAGCAGTACTTC.

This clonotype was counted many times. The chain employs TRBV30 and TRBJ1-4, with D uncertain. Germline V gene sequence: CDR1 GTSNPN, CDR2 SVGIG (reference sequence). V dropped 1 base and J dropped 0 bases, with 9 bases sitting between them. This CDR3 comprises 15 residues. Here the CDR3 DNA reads TGTGCCTGGAGTGGAGCCGGCGCAACTAATGAAAAACTGTTTTTT. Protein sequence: CAWSGAGATNEKLFF.

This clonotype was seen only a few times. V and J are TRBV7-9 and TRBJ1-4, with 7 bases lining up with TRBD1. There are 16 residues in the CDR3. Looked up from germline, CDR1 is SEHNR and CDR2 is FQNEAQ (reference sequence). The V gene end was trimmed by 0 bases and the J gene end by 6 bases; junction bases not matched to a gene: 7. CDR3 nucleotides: TGTGCCAGCAGCTTAGCCCGCGGGCAGGGGGATGAAAAACTGTTTTTT. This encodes CASSLARGQGDEKLFF.

CDR3 in amino acids: CSASNSPYEQYF. The CDR3 DNA reads as TGCAGTGCTAGTAATTCCCCCTACGAGCAGTACTTC. This chain links TRBV20-1 with TRBJ2-7; D call uncertain. Germline loops: CDR1 DFQATT, CDR2 SNEGSKA (reference sequence). This CDR3 is 12 amino acids long. Deletions cut 3 bases from V and 2 bases from J, with 8 bases between.

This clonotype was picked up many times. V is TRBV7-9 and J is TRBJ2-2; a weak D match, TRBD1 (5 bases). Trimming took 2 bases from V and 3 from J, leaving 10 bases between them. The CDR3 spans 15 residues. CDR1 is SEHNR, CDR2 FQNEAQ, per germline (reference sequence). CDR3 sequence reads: CASSLTVTDTGELFF. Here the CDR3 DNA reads TGTGCCAGCAGCTTAACGGTGACAGACACCGGGGAGCTGTTTTTT. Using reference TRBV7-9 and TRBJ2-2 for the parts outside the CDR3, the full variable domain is DTGVSQNPRHKITKRGQNVTFRCDPISEHNRLYWYRQTLGQGPEFLTYFQNEAQLEKSRLLSDRFSAERPKGSFSTLEIQRTEQGDSAMYLCASSLTVTDTGELFFGEGSRLTVL.

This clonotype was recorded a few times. The CDR3 loop reads CASSRKGAYEQYF. CDR3 in DNA: TGCGCCAGCAGCAGGAAGGGGGCCTACGAGCAGTACTTC. The V call is TRBV5-1, the J call TRBJ2-7; TRBD1 might be the D (6 bases). Trimming shortened V by 4 bases and J by 2 bases, and 10 bases separated the two germline ends. The germline V gene encodes CDR1 SGHRS and CDR2 YFSETQ. The CDR3 has 13 residues.

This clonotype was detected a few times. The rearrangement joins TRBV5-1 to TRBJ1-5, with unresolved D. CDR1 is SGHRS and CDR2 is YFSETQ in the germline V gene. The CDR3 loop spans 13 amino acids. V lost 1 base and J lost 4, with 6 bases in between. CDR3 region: CASSLRENQPQHF. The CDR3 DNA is TGCGCCAGCAGCTTGCGCGAGAATCAGCCCCAGCATTTT.

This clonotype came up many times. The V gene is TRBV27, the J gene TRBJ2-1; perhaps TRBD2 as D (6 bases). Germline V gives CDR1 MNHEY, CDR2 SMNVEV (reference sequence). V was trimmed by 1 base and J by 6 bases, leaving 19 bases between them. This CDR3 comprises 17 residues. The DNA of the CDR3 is TGTGCCAGCAGTTTATACTTAATCGGGGGTCGAGGCAATGAGCAGTTCTTC. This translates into CASSLYLIGGRGNEQFF.

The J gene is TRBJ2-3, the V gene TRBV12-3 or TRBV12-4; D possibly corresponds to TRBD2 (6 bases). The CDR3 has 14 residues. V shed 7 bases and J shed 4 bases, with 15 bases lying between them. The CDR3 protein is CASTYGTDPDTQYF. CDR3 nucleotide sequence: TGTGCCAGCACCTACGGGACTGACCCAGATACGCAGTATTTT.

The CDR3 here is CAVRRDNRGTEAFF. As DNA, the CDR3 is TGTGCCGTTAGGCGGGATAACAGGGGCACTGAAGCTTTCTTT. This rearrangement joins TRBV10-3 to TRBJ1-1; TRBD1 aligns across 7 bases. The J segment lost 4 bases and the V segment lost 11 bases, leaving 13 bases of the junction unmatched. This CDR3 region has 14 residues. Germline CDR1 is ENHRY and CDR2 is SYGVKD.

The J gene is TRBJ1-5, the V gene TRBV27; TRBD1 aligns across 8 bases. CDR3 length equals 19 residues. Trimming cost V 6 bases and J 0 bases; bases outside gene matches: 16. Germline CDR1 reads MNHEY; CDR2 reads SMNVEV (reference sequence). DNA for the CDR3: TGTGCCAGCAGCTCGCTAACCGGGACAGGCGACTATAGCAATCAGCCCCAGCATTTT. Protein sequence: CASSSLTGTGDYSNQPQHF.

The CDR3 region is CSAITGASQPQHF. The CDR3 DNA sequence: TGCAGTGCAATTACAGGGGCTAGTCAGCCCCAGCATTTT. V and J are TRBV20-1 and TRBJ1-5, with 7 positions matching TRBD1. Germline-derived CDR1 and CDR2 are DFQATT and SNEGSKA (reference sequence). V gave up 6 bases and J gave up 6 bases; unmatched junction bases: 8. The CDR3 is made up of 13 amino acids.

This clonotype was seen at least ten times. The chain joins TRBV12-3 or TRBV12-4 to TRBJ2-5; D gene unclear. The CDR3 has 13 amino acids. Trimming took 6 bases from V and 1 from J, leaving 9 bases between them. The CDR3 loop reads CASRPGSQETQYF. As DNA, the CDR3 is TGTGCCAGCAGACCAGGATCCCAAGAGACCCAGTACTTC.

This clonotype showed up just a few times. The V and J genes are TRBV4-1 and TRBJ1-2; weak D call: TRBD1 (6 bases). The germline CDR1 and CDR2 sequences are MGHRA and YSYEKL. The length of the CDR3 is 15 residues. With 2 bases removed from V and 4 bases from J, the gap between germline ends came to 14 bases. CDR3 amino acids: CASSQFRGEGYGYTF. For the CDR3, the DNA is TGCGCCAGCAGCCAATTCAGGGGAGAGGGCTATGGCTACACCTTC.

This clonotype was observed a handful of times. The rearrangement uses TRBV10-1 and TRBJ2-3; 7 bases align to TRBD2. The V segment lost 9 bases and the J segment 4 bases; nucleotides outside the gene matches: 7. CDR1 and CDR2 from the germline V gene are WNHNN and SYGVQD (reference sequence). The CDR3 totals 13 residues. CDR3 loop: CASGGRLADTQYF. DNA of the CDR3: TGCGCCAGTGGCGGGAGACTGGCAGATACGCAGTATTTT.

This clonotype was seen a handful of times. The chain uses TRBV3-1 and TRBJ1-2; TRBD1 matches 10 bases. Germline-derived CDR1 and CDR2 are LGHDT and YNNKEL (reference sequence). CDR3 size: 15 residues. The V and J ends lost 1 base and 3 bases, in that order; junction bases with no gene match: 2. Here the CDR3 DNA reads TGTGCCAGCAGCCAAGTGGACAGGGGGGACTATGGCTACACCTTC. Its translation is CASSQVDRGDYGYTF.

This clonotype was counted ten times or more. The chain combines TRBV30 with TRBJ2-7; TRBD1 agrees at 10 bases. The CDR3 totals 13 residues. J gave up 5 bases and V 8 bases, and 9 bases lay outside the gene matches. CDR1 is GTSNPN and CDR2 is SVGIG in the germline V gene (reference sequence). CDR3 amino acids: CAGRTGGVHEQYF. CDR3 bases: TGTGCCGGTAGGACAGGGGGTGTCCACGAGCAGTACTTC.

In DNA, the CDR3 is TGTGCCAGTAGTCGAGAGACAGGAGGTATTTTTTCACCCCTCCACTTT. It specifies CASSRETGGIFSPLHF. The J gene is TRBJ1-6, the V gene TRBV19; tentatively, D is TRBD1 (6 bases). The CDR3 has 16 amino acids. Deletions cut 5 bases from V and 9 bases from J, with 20 bases between. Germline-derived CDR1 and CDR2 are LNHDA and SQIVND (reference sequence).

CDR3 coding DNA: TGCAGTGCTAGAGAAGGGTCGCCGGAGACCCAGTACTTC. As protein: CSAREGSPETQYF. The rearrangement uses TRBV20-1 and TRBJ2-5; D call uncertain. Germline CDR1 is DFQATT and CDR2 is SNEGSKA (reference sequence). The CDR3 extends over 13 amino acids. V gave up 0 bases and J gave up 5 bases, with 10 bases separating them.

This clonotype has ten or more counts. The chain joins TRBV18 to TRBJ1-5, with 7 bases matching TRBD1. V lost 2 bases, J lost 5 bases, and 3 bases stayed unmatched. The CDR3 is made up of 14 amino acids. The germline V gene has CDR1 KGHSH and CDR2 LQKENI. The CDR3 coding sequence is TGTGCCAGCTCACCAGACAGGGAACATCAGCCCCAGCATTTT. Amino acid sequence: CASSPDREHQPQHF.

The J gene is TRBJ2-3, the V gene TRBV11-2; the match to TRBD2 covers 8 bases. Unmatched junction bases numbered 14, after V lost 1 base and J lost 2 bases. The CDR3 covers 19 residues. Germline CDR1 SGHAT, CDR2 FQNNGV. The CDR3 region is CASSLGSPGGGRPTDTQYF. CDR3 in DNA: TGTGCCAGCAGCTTAGGGTCCCCTGGCGGGGGGCGCCCCACAGATACGCAGTATTTT.

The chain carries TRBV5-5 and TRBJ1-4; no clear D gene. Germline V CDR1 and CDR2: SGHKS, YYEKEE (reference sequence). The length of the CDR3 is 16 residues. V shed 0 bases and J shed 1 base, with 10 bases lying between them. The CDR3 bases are TGTGCCAGCAGCTTGGTTGGAACACAAACTAATGAAAAACTGTTTTTT. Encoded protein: CASSLVGTQTNEKLFF.

The CDR3 protein is CASSLGGTGETQYF. As DNA, the CDR3 is TGTGCCAGCAGCTTGGGGGGGACGGGGGAGACCCAGTACTTC. The rearrangement links TRBV5-4 to TRBJ2-5; D possibly matches TRBD1 or TRBD2 (5 bases each). Germline loops: CDR1 SGHNT, CDR2 YYREEE (reference sequence). The CDR3 is made up of 14 amino acids. The germline V and J ends were trimmed by 0 bases and 5 bases, with 11 bases remaining between them.

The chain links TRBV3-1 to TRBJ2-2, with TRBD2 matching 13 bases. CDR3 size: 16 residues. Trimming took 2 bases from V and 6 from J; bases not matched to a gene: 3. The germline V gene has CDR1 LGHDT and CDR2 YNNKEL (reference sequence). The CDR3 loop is CASSQTSGGAAGELFF. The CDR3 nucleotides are TGTGCCAGCAGCCAAACTAGCGGGGGGGCCGCCGGGGAGCTGTTTTTT.

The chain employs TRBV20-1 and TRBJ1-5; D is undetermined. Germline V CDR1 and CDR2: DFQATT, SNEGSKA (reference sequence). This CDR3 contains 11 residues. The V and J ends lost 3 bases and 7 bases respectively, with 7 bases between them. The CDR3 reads CSASLGQPQHF. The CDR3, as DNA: TGCAGTGCTAGCTTGGGCCAGCCCCAGCATTTT.

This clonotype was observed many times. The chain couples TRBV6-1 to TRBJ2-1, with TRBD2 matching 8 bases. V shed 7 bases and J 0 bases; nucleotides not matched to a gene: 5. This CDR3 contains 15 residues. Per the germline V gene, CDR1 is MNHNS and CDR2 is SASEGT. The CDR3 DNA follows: TGTGCCAGCATCAGAAGCGGGAGCTCCTACAATGAGCAGTTCTTC. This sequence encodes CASIRSGSSYNEQFF.